This is a list of T cell receptor beta chains from one sample in a study of blood T cell repertoires in COVID-19. Measured with immunoSEQ multiplex PCR; TCRdb has only the in-frame clones, and not every one. The data contain 130,000 or so clones, approximately 84% of them singletons. Input material: peripheral blood. The receptors here all came from a woman of 80 years or more with acute or convalescent COVID-19. Both conserved end residues are part of each CDR3. Each record gives: CDR3 length, J gene, clone size, V gene, D gene, CDR3 DNA, CDR3 protein. A D gene is named only where the DNA matches it firmly. Clone size, where shown, is once, few, many, or a class for clones that have expanded.

14,TRBJ1-6,-,TRBV27,TRBD1,TGTGCCAGCAGTTTCCGACAGGGTAATTCACCCCTCCACTTT,CASSFRQGNSPLHF
15,TRBJ2-5,-,TRBV7-9,-,TGTGCCAGCAGCTTATTGGCTGGTAGCTGGGAGACCCAGTACTTC,CASSLLAGSWETQYF
13,TRBJ2-5,few,TRBV6-6,-,TGTGCCAGCAGCTCGACAGTCCAAGAGACCCAGTACTTC,CASSSTVQETQYF
15,TRBJ1-6,-,TRBV7-6,-,TGTGCCAACACTTCAGGGGACGGCCTAAATTCACCCCTCCACTTT,CANTSGDGLNSPLHF
11,TRBJ1-6,-,TRBV7-8,-,TGTGCCAGCAGCCCCGGGGTACCCCTCCACTTT,CASSPGVPLHF
14,TRBJ1-1,-,TRBV3-1/TRBV3-2,-,TGTGCGGCTTCGACAATTGGGACTTCTCCTGAAGCTTTCTTT,CAASTIGTSPEAFF
15,TRBJ2-2,few,TRBV7-2,-,TGTGCCAGCAGCCGTAAACAGCAAAACACCGGGGAGCTGTTTTTT,CASSRKQQNTGELFF
15,TRBJ2-3,-,TRBV4-3,-,TGCGCCAGCAGCCAAGAGGAGCGGCGCACAGATACGCAGTATTTT,CASSQEERRTDTQYF
14,TRBJ2-1,-,TRBV7-2,TRBD2,TGTGCCAGCAGCGTAAGAGGCCTAGCGGGAGAGCAGTTCTTC,CASSVRGLAGEQFF
14,TRBJ1-4,-,TRBV2,TRBD1,TGTGCCAGCAGTGGACAGGGATCAGGAGAAAAACTGTTTTTT,CASSGQGSGEKLFF
15,TRBJ1-2,-,TRBV5-5,TRBD1,TGTGCCAGCAGCTTGTATCGGACAGGATTGGAAGGCTACACCTTC,CASSLYRTGLEGYTF
14,TRBJ2-3,-,TRBV11-3,-,TGTGCCAGCAGCTTGCTCGGGGAACCAAATACGCAGTATTTT,CASSLLGEPNTQYF
15,TRBJ1-5,-,TRBV7-2,TRBD1,TGTGCCAGCAGCTTAGGGCAGACAGGGTTTCAGCCCCAGCATTTT,CASSLGQTGFQPQHF
16,TRBJ1-1,-,TRBV3-1/TRBV3-2,-,TGTGCCAGCAGCCCCCGTCGGGGGGCTCTGAACACTGAAGCTTTCTTT,CASSPRRGALNTEAFF
16,TRBJ2-5,-,TRBV6-2/TRBV6-3,TRBD1,TGTGCCAGCAGTTACGCTAAGGCAGGGGGTGAAGAGACCCAGTACTTC,CASSYAKAGGEETQYF
13,TRBJ1-1,-,TRBV10-3,-,TGTGCCACCGAGACAGCCACCAACACTGAAGCTTTCTTT,CATETATNTEAFF
11,TRBJ2-1,-,TRBV29-1,-,TGCAGCGTTGAGCGTTACAATGAGCAGTTCTTC,CSVERYNEQFF
14,TRBJ2-2,-,TRBV24-1,-,TGTGCCACCAGTGATGTTACGAACACCGGGGAGCTGTTTTTT,CATSDVTNTGELFF
13,TRBJ2-3,-,TRBV29-1,TRBD1,TGCAGCGTTGAGGAGACAGGGACAGATACGCAGTATTTT,CSVEETGTDTQYF
14,TRBJ1-3,-,TRBV19,TRBD1,TGTGCCAGTAGAAGACAGGGGGCTGGAAACACCATATATTTT,CASRRQGAGNTIYF
15,TRBJ2-1,-,TRBV6-5,TRBD1,TGTGCCAGCACTAAAACCGGGACAGGGATCAATGAGCAGTTCTTC,CASTKTGTGINEQFF
13,TRBJ2-7,-,TRBV7-2,-,TGTGCCAGCAGCTTACCCAGGATTTACGAGCAGTACTTC,CASSLPRIYEQYF
16,TRBJ1-3,-,TRBV6-1,-,TGTGCCAGCAGTGAATCCCCCCGGGGGGCTGGAAACACCATATATTTT,CASSESPRGAGNTIYF
18,TRBJ2-6,-,TRBV6-1,-,TGTGCCAGCAGTGAATTCTCCCGAGGGCACTCTGGGGCCAACGTCCTGACTTTC,CASSEFSRGHSGANVLTF
13,TRBJ1-1,-,TRBV19,-,TGTGCCAGTAGTATAGGTCAGAACACTGAAGCTTTCTTT,CASSIGQNTEAFF
13,TRBJ2-5,few,TRBV12-3/TRBV12-4,-,TGTGCCAGCAGTCCCATAGCCCAAGAGACCCAGTACTTC,CASSPIAQETQYF
13,TRBJ1-2,-,TRBV30,-,TGTGCCTGGAGTATCCCCAGGGACTATGGCTACACCTTC,CAWSIPRDYGYTF
14,TRBJ1-4,-,TRBV5-4,TRBD1,TGTGCCAGCAGCTCGGGACAGGTGAATGAAAAACTGTTTTTT,CASSSGQVNEKLFF
15,TRBJ2-7,-,TRBV7-9,TRBD1,TGTGCCAGCAGCCTAGGACAGGGGGATTTTTACGAGCAGTACTTC,CASSLGQGDFYEQYF
13,TRBJ2-5,-,TRBV2,-,TGTGCCACTGCCGCCGAGCTCTGGGGGGACCAATACTTC,CATAAELWGDQYF
17,TRBJ1-5,-,TRBV2,-,TGTGCCAGCAGACCTGGAGGGCCGGGTTCGGGAAATCAGCCCCAGCATTTT,CASRPGGPGSGNQPQHF
17,TRBJ2-5,-,TRBV6-1,TRBD2,TGTGCCAGCAGTGAAGGGCTACTAGCGGGGCCGGGAGAGACCCAGTACTTC,CASSEGLLAGPGETQYF
14,TRBJ1-2,-,TRBV30,-,TGTGCCTGGAGTGTGGCCGGGCGGGGCTATGGCTACACCTTC,CAWSVAGRGYGYTF
15,TRBJ1-2,-,TRBV5-1,TRBD1,TGCGCCAGCAGCTTGAAAGGGGACAGGGATTCTGGCTACACCTTC,CASSLKGDRDSGYTF
17,TRBJ2-1,-,TRBV5-1,TRBD1,TGCGCCAGCAGTCCCGCCGGGGACAGGGGGCATCAGGGTGAGCAGTTCTTC,CASSPAGDRGHQGEQFF
15,TRBJ2-2,-,TRBV19,-,TGTGCCAGTAGTATGGGGCAGCCGAACACCGGGGAGCTGTTTTTT,CASSMGQPNTGELFF
15,TRBJ1-6,-,TRBV5-4,TRBD1,TGTGCCAGCAGGCCAGGGGGCAATTATAATTCACCCCTCCACTTT,CASRPGGNYNSPLHF
14,TRBJ1-2,-,TRBV30,TRBD1,TGTGCCTCCACTTCCCTAACAGGGGGCAGTGGCTACACCTTC,CASTSLTGGSGYTF
14,TRBJ1-2,-,TRBV5-6,-,TGTGCCAGCAGCTTGCGAGGGGGTTCTGGCGGCTACACCTTC,CASSLRGGSGGYTF
19,TRBJ2-6,-,TRBV9,TRBD2,TGTGCCAGCAGCGGTTCCGGGACTAGTGTCTTCTCTGGGGCCAACGTCCTGACTTTC,CASSGSGTSVFSGANVLTF
14,TRBJ2-3,-,TRBV2,TRBD1,TGTGCCAGCAGTGAAGGGACAGGGGCAGATACGCAGTATTTT,CASSEGTGADTQYF
13,TRBJ2-7,-,TRBV4-1,TRBD1,TGCGCCAGCAGCCAAGAGACAGGGTACGAGCAGTACTTC,CASSQETGYEQYF
14,TRBJ1-3,-,TRBV6-5,-,TGTGCCAGCAGTTCGGCGGGCTCTGGAAACACCATATATTTT,CASSSAGSGNTIYF
11,TRBJ2-3,-,TRBV20-1,-,TGCAGTGCTAGACAGGGCTATACGCAGTATTTT,CSARQGYTQYF
14,TRBJ1-3,-,TRBV30,-,TGTGCCTGGAGATCGGGGGGCTCTGGAAACACCATATATTTT,CAWRSGGSGNTIYF
15,TRBJ1-4,once,TRBV6-1,-,TGTGCCAGCAGTGAGATGAAGAGGACTAATGAAAAACTGTTTTTT,CASSEMKRTNEKLFF
14,TRBJ2-7,-,TRBV5-1,-,TGCGCCAGCAGCGCCAGGACAACCCTTCAAGAGCAGTACTTC,CASSARTTLQEQYF
15,TRBJ2-5,-,TRBV11-2,TRBD2,TGTGCCAGCAGCTTAGTGAGCGGGGGGCACGGGACCCAGTACTTC,CASSLVSGGHGTQYF
15,TRBJ1-3,-,TRBV30,TRBD1,TGTGCCTGGAGTAGACAGGGCAGCTCTGGAAACACCATATATTTT,CAWSRQGSSGNTIYF
18,TRBJ2-2,-,TRBV7-2,TRBD1,TGTGCCAGCAGCTTAAAGTCCCCGGGACAGGTCTTCACCGGGGAGCTGTTTTTT,CASSLKSPGQVFTGELFF
15,TRBJ2-2,few,TRBV3-1/TRBV3-2,-,TGTGCCAGCAGCCAAGCTGGGTGGGGCCCCGGGGAGCTGTTTTTT,CASSQAGWGPGELFF
15,TRBJ1-2,-,TRBV5-4,TRBD1,TGTGCCAGCAGCCCTGGACAGGGGGGAACTTTTGGCTACACCTTC,CASSPGQGGTFGYTF
15,TRBJ1-4,-,TRBV6-2/TRBV6-3,TRBD1,TGTGCCAGCAGTGCCCCGGGACAGGGTGGCGAAAAACTGTTTTTT,CASSAPGQGGEKLFF